The sequence of this T cell receptor (beta chain) was determined in a study of sequential checkpoint blockade in melanoma. Indicated treatment: randomized to nivolumab then ipilimumab (arm A) or the reverse (arm B). This CDR3 is built from 15 residues. Germline assignment: CDR1 SGDLS and CDR2 YYNGEE. Trimming took 4 bases from V and 1 from J; bases not matched to a gene: 6. Clones were sequenced by immunoSEQ multiplex PCR, and TCRdb holds only the in-frame ones, with some missing. The data hold approximately 14,000 clones, with 70% to 85% observed a single time. The sample consisted of CD8+ T cells sorted from blood (inferred from file names), taken from a patient given nivolumab and ipilimumab in sequence. The rearrangement links TRBV9 to TRBJ2-5; TRBD2 matches 8 bases. This TCR was sampled from a human donor with melanoma. CDR3 in amino acids: CASSHSTSGQETQYF. For the CDR3, the DNA is TGTGCCAGCAGCCACAGCACTAGCGGCCAAGAGACCCAGTACTTC.